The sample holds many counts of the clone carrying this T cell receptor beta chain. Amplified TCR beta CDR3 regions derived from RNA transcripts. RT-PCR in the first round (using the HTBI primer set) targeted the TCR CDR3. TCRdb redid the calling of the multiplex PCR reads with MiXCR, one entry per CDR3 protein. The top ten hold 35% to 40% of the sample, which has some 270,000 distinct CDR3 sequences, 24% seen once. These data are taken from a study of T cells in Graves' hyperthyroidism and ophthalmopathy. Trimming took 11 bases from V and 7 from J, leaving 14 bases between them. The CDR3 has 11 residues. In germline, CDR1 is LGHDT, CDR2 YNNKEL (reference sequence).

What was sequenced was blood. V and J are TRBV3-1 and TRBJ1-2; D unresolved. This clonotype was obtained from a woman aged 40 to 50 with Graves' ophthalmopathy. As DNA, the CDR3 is TGTGCCTGTGGCTCGAGCGGTGGCTACACCTTC. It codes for CACGSSGGYTF.